This TCR delta chain was documented in a study of Vδ1+ human thymocytes. The table lists this clone with a few counts. What it binds is not known. General study findings and limits: Highly polyclonal TRG and TRD repertoires with Gaussian CDR3 length distributions appeared in thymus. Unlike peripheral blood Vdelta1+ controls, thymic delta-chain sequences included approximately 20% Vdelta2 and few Vdelta3.

Extracted RNA was reverse transcribed into cDNA. Multiplex PCR used pooled V-gene forward primers and a constant-region reverse primer to amplify CDR3s. TCRdb called clones from the multiplex PCR reads again using CATT. The data show some 55,000 delta-chain clones, approximately 15% seen once. CDR1 and CDR2 (germline): TSWWSYY, QGS. The CDR3 spans 16 residues. Trimming took 3 bases from V and 0 from J, leaving 14 bases between them. The specimen was Vdelta1+ gamma-delta thymocytes from the thymus. Subset: FACS-sorted CD3+ TCRalphabeta- TCRVdelta1+ TCRVdelta2- thymocytes. This TCR came from a boy younger than two who had congenital heart surgery. The V gene is TRDV1, the J gene TRDJ1, with D perhaps matching TRDD2 (5 bases). The CDR3 reads CALGDPSKRYTDKLIF. The CDR3 region has the DNA TGTGCTCTTGGGGACCCTTCTAAGAGGTACACCGATAAACTCATCTTT.